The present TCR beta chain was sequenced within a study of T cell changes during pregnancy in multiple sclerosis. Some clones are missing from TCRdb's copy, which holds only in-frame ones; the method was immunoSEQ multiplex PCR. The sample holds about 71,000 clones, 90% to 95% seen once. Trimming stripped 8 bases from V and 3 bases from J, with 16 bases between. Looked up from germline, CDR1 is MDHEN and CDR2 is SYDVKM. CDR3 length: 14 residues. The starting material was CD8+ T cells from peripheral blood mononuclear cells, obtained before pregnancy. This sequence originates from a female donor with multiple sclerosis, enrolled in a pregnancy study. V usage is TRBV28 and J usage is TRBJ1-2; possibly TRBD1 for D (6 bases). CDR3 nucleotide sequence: TGTGCCAGCGACCCCCAGGCAGGGGACTATGGCTACACCTTC. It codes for CASDPQAGDYGYTF.